These T cell receptor beta chains were read from a single sample in a study of blood T cells in healthy people across ages. TCRdb processed the 5' RACE reads anew with MiXCR; each CDR3 protein has one entry. The data hold roughly 1.6 million distinct CDR3 sequences, with 34% observed a single time. Source material: blood. These receptors came from a woman younger than 45 in good health. CDR3s include the opening cysteine and the closing phenylalanine or tryptophan. The D gene is left open where the match is weak. Clone size is stated in some rows and not others, as once, few, many or a class when expanded.

length,size,J,V,D,CDR3,DNA
14,NA,TRBJ2-5,TRBV7-8,TRBD2,CASRTRREGETQYF,TGTGCCAGCAGAACCAGACGGGAGGGAGAGACCCAGTACTTC
16,NA,TRBJ2-1,TRBV5-5,TRBD2,CANSLRGTSGYNEQFF,TGTGCCAACAGCTTGAGGGGGACTAGCGGGTACAATGAGCAGTTCTTC
17,NA,TRBJ2-1,TRBV6-6,TRBD2,CASSYSGGSGSYNEQFF,TGTGCCAGCAGTTACTCGGGGGGTAGCGGGTCTTACAATGAGCAGTTCTTC
12,NA,TRBJ1-5,TRBV20-1,TRBD1,CSASPRGQPQHF,TGCAGTGCTAGCCCCAGGGGGCAGCCCCAGCATTTT
14,NA,TRBJ2-1,TRBV20-1,TRBD2,CSARGTKQYNEQFF,TGCAGTGCTAGGGGGACTAAACAGTACAATGAGCAGTTCTTC
14,NA,TRBJ1-2,TRBV24-1,NA,CATSEHGQNYGYTF,TGTGCCACCAGTGAGCACGGACAAAACTATGGCTACACCTTC
14,NA,TRBJ2-7,TRBV20-1,TRBD2,CSALGLAGIYEQYF,TGCAGTGCCCTGGGACTAGCGGGGATCTACGAGCAGTACTTC
16,few,TRBJ2-1,TRBV6-5,TRBD2,CASSYRGGGTSDEQFF,TGTGCCAGCAGTTACCGTGGGGGAGGGACTAGCGATGAGCAGTTCTTC
14,NA,TRBJ2-7,TRBV5-1,NA,CASSKTASSYEQYF,TGCGCCAGCAGTAAGACAGCGAGCTCCTACGAGCAGTACTTC
13,many,TRBJ2-3,TRBV29-1,TRBD2,CSVASGDTDTQYF,TGCAGCGTTGCTAGCGGGGATACAGATACGCAGTATTTT
12,NA,TRBJ2-3,TRBV7-9,NA,CASSRGEGTQYF,TGTGCCAGCAGCCGCGGAGAAGGTACGCAGTATTTT
13,few,TRBJ2-1,TRBV9,NA,CASSVRTASEQFF,TGTGCCAGCAGCGTAAGGACAGCCAGCGAGCAGTTCTTC
13,few,TRBJ2-7,TRBV3-1,NA,CASSTFQGYEQYF,TGTGCCAGCAGCACATTTCAGGGCTACGAGCAGTACTTC